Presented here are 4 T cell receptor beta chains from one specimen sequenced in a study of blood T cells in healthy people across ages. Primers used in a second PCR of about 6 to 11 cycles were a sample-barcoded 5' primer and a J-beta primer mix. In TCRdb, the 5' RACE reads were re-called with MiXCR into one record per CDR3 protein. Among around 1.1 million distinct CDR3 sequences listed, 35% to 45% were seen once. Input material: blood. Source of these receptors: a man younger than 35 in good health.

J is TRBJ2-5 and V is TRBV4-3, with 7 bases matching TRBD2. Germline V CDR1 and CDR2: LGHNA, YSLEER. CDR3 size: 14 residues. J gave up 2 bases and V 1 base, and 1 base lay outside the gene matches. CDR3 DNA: TGCGCCAGCAGCCAAGGGACTAGACAAGAGACCCAGTACTTC. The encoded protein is CASSQGTRQETQYF.

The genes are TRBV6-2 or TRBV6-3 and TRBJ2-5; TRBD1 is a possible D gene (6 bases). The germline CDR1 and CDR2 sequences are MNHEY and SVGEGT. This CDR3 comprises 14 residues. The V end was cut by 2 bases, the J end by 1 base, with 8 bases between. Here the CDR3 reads CASSYGQFQETQYF. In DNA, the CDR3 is TGTGCCAGCAGTTACGGACAGTTCCAAGAGACCCAGTACTTC.

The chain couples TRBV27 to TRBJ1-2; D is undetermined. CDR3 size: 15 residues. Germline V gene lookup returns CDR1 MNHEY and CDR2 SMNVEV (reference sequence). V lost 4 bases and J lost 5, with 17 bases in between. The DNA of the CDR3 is TGTGCCAGCAGTTCCGATGGAGGTAGCCTGTATGGCTACACCTTC. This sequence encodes CASSSDGGSLYGYTF.

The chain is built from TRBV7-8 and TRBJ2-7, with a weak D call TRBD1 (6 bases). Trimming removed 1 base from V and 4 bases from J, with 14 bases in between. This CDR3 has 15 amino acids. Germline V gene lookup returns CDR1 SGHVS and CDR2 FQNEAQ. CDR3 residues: CASSLGRTQGYEQYF. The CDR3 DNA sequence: TGTGCCAGCAGCTTAGGTCGGACACAGGGTTACGAGCAGTACTTC.